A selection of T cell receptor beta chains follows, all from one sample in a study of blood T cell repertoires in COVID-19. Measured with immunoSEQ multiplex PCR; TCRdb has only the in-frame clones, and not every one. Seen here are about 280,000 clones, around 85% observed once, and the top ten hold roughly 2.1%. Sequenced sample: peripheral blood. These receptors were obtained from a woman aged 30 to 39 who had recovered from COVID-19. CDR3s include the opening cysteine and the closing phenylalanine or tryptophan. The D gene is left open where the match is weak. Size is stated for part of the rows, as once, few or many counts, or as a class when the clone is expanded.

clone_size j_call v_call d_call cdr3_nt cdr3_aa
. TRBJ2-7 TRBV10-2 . TGCGCCAGCAGTGATGGAGAGATGAGCCTTACCGACTACGAGCAGTACTTC CASSDGEMSLTDYEQYF
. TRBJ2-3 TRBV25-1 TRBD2 TGTGCCAGCAGTGGGTCAGCGGGAGGGCCAAGTTCAGCTACGCAATATTTT CASSGSAGGPSSATQYF
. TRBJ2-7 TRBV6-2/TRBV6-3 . TGTGCCAGCAGTCGGTGGCAGGAAGCCTACGAGCAGTACTTC CASSRWQEAYEQYF
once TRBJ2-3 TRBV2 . TGTGCCAGCAGTGAAGCGGGTTTGGGGGGGGCCACAGATACGCAGTATTTT CASSEAGLGGATDTQYF
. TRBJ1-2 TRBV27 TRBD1 TGTGCCAGCAGTTTAGCGGGACAGGGGGTTTTGGAAGGCTACACCTTC CASSLAGQGVLEGYTF
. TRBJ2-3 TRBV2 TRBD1 TGTGCCAGCAGTCTACAGGGGGGAACAGATACGCAGTATTTT CASSLQGGTDTQYF
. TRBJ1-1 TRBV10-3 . TGTGCCACCTTAGGAGATGTAAACGGTCACACTGAAGCTTTCTTT CATLGDVNGHTEAFF
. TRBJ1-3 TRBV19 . TGTGCCAGTAGGGGAGTGGAGGGCCAGAGCTCTGGAAACACCATATATTTT CASRGVEGQSSGNTIYF
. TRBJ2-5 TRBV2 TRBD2 TGTGCCAGCAGTGAGTCGAGCGGGAGGGCCGGAGTGACCCAGTACTTC CASSESSGRAGVTQYF
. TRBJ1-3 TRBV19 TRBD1 TGTGCCAGTAGTATAAACAGGGGTTCTGGAAACACCATATATTTT CASSINRGSGNTIYF
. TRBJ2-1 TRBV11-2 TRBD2 TGTGCCAGCAGCTTAGCGGCGGGGGGTCAGAAAGATGAGCAGTTCTTC CASSLAAGGQKDEQFF
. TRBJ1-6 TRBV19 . TGTGCCAGTAGTTCCGCGGACAGATATAATTCACCCCTCCACTTT CASSSADRYNSPLHF
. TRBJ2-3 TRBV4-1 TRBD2 TGCGCCAGCAGCCAAGGGGTCGGGGGGGCCGATACGCAGTATTTT CASSQGVGGADTQYF
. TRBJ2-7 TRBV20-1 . TGCAGTGCTAGAACTACCTACGAGCAGTACTTC CSARTTYEQYF
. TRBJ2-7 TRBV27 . TGTGCCAGCAGAAACCCAGGGGAGTTCTACGAGCAGTACTTC CASRNPGEFYEQYF
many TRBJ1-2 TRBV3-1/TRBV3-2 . TGTGCCAGCAGTCTACAGAACTATGGCTACACCTTC CASSLQNYGYTF
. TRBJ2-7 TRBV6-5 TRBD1 TGTGCCAGCAGAAACCGGGACAGGGGGCTGCACGAGCAGTACTTC CASRNRDRGLHEQYF
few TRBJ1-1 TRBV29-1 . TGCAGCGTTGAACGGGGGGGGATGAACACTGAAGCTTTCTTT CSVERGGMNTEAFF
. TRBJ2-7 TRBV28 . TGTGCCAGCACCATGAGGGCGTTGACCCGTATCGAGCAGTACTTC CASTMRALTRIEQYF
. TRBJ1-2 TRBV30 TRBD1 TGTGCCTGGATGACAGGGTCGGACTATGGCTACACCTTC CAWMTGSDYGYTF
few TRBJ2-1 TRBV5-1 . TGCGCCAGCTACAGGGGAGCGGGAGAGGGTGGTGAGCAGTTCTTC CASYRGAGEGGEQFF
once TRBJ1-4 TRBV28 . TGTGCCAGCAGTGTAAGGGACAAATATTTTTTT CASSVRDKYFF
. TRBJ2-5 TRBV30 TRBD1 TGTGCCTGGAGTTGGCGGGACAGGGAGGAGACCCAGTACTTC CAWSWRDREETQYF
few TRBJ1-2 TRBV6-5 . TGTGCCAGCCAACGCGGAGGAGGGTCGTATGGCTACACCTTC CASQRGGGSYGYTF
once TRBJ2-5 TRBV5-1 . TGCGCCAGCAGGGGGGCTCGGTACCAAGAGACCCAGTACTTC CASRGARYQETQYF
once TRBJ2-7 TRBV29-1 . TGCAGCGTTATCCCGACAGCTGCCTACGAGCAGTACTTC CSVIPTAAYEQYF
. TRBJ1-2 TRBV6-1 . TGTGCCAGCAGTGAAGTTGCAGGCAACTATGGCTACACCTTC CASSEVAGNYGYTF
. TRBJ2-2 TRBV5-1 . TGCGCCAGCAGCTTGTATGGCGGGGTGGGCGCCGGGGAGCTGTTTTTT CASSLYGGVGAGELFF
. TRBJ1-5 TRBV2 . TGTGCCAGCAGGATGGGGGGAAATAGCAATCAGCCCCAGCATTTT CASRMGGNSNQPQHF
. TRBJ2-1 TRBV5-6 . TGTGCCAGCGGACGCTACGGGGGATACAATGAGCAGTTCTTC CASGRYGGYNEQFF
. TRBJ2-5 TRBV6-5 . TGTGCCAGCAGAAGGACAGTCCAAGAGACCCAGTACTTC CASRRTVQETQYF
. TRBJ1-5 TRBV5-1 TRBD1 TGCGCCAGCAGCTGGGGGACAGGAGATAATCAGCCCCAGCATTTT CASSWGTGDNQPQHF
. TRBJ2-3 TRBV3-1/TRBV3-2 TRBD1 TGTGCCAGCAGCCAGAGACAGGGGGGCACAGATACGCAGTATTTT CASSQRQGGTDTQYF
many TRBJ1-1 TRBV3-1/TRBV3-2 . TGTGCCAGCAGCGCAAACTGGGGCTTGAACACTGAAGCTTTCTTT CASSANWGLNTEAFF
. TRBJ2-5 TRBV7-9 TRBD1 TGTGCCAGCACCCTAGGGACAGGCTTGTACCAAGAGACCCAGTACTTC CASTLGTGLYQETQYF
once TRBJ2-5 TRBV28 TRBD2 TGTGCCAGCAGTAGTAGCGGGAAGACCCAAGAGACCCAGTACTTC CASSSSGKTQETQYF
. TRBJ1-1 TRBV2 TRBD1 TGTGCCAGCAGTGTCGACAGGGCTGGCACTGAAGCTTTCTTT CASSVDRAGTEAFF
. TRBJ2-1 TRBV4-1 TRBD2 TGCGCCAGCAGCCAAGTACTAGCGGGAACCAATGAGCAGTTCTTC CASSQVLAGTNEQFF
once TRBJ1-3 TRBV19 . TGTGCCAGTAGTCCGGGATCGCCGGGAGGAAACACCATATATTTT CASSPGSPGGNTIYF
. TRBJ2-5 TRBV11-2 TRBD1 TGTGCCAGCAGCTTAGGGGACAGGGGATTGCGAGAGACCCAGTACTTC CASSLGDRGLRETQYF
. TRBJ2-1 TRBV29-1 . TGCAGCGTTCACCCCCATCGGGGGGAGCAGTTCTTC CSVHPHRGEQFF
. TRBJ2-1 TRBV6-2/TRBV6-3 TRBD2 TGTGCCAGCAGTTACCCTTCCGTCTCGACTAGCGGGGTCTACAATGAGCAGTTCTTC CASSYPSVSTSGVYNEQFF
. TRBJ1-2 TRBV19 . TGTGCCAGTAGTATGACACGTAACTATGGCTACACCTTC CASSMTRNYGYTF
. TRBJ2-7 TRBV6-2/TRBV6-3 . TGTGCCAGCAGTTACTGGGACACCTCCGAGCAGTACTTC CASSYWDTSEQYF
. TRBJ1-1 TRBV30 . TGTGCCTGGGGACCCCGACAGGACACTGAAGCTTTCTTT CAWGPRQDTEAFF
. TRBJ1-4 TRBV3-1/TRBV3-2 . TGTGCCAGCAGCCAAGAGAGGGTTACAGAAAAACTGTTTTTT CASSQERVTEKLFF
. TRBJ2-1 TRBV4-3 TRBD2 TGCGCCAGCAGCCAAGTAGCTAGCGGGGCTGACAATGAGCAGTTCTTC CASSQVASGADNEQFF
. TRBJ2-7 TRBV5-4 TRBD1 TGTGCCAGCAGACCGGACAGGGGAGCCTACGAGCAGTACTTC CASRPDRGAYEQYF
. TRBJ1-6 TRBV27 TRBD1 TGTGCCAGCACCGGGGGACAGCTAATGTCCTCTACACCCCTCCACTTT CASTGGQLMSSTPLHF
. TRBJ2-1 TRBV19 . TGTGCCAGTAGGTCCGACAGATTCAGCTCCTACAATGAGCAGTTCTTC CASRSDRFSSYNEQFF
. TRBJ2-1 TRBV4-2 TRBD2 TGTGCCAGCAGCCAAGATCGAGCGGGGGGGTCCTCCTACAATGAGCAGTTCTTC CASSQDRAGGSSYNEQFF
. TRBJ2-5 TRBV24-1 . TGTGCCACCAGTGAGCCGACAGAGTACCAAGAGACCCAGTACTTC CATSEPTEYQETQYF
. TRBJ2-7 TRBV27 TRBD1 TGTGCCAGCAGTGCAACAGGGGCCCTTACCTACGAGCAGTACTTC CASSATGALTYEQYF
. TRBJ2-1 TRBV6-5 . TGTGCCTCCATGGGCCTTTTCGATGAGCAGTTCTTC CASMGLFDEQFF
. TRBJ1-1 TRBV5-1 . TGCGCCAGCAGCTTCCCCATTCCAGGCACTGAAGCTTTCTTT CASSFPIPGTEAFF
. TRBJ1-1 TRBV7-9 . TGTGCCAGCTGCTACTACATCGGCTTATTGAACACTGAAGCTTTCTTT CASCYYIGLLNTEAFF
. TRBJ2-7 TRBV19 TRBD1 TGTGCCAGTAGTACCAGCAGGACAGGGTACGAGCAGTACTTC CASSTSRTGYEQYF
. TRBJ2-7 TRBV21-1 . TGTGCCAGCAGCAAAGACAGTTCCTACGAGCAGTACTTC CASSKDSSYEQYF